The 3 T cell receptor beta chains reported below all come from one sample, sequenced in a study of T-cell reconstitution after alpha-beta-depleted transplantation in children. Using unique molecular identifiers, the investigators prepared the TCRbeta library. TCRdb re-called the PCR reads with MiXCR, one entry per CDR3 protein. Of approximately 1,000,000 distinct CDR3 sequences in the sample, about 29% were seen once. The starting material was PBMCs, mostly from graft donor cells, obtained 360 days after TCRalphabeta/CD19-depleted stem cell transplant. Receptors originate from a boy in the first two years of life who had a stem cell transplant for SCID, so the T cells may come from the graft donor.

V gene TRBV27 combines with J gene TRBJ2-2; 9 nucleotides agree with TRBD1. CDR1 is MNHEY, CDR2 SMNVEV, per germline (reference sequence). Losses at the gene ends were 2 bases for V and 5 bases for J; bases not matched to a gene: 6. The CDR3 covers 16 residues. The DNA for the CDR3 is TGTGCCAGCAGTTTAACAGGGGGCGTCTATACCGGGGAGCTGTTTTTT. Protein sequence: CASSLTGGVYTGELFF.

This clonotype was seen only a few times. The genes are TRBV5-1 and TRBJ2-1; the match to TRBD2 covers 12 bases. The germline V gene has CDR1 SGHRS and CDR2 YFSETQ. The CDR3 covers 20 residues. The junction had 13 bases not matched to a gene; V was cut back by 0 bases and J by 3 bases. This CDR3 is CASSLAGTTGLAGIYNEQFF. The CDR3 DNA reads TGCGCCAGCAGCTTGGCCGGGACAACAGGACTAGCGGGAATCTACAATGAGCAGTTCTTC. Together with reference TRBV5-1 and TRBJ2-1, the CDR3 gives the full variable domain: KAGVTQTPRYLIKTRGQQVTLSCSPISGHRSVSWYQQTPGQGLQFLFEYFSETQRNKGNFPGRFSGRQFSNSRSEMNVSTLELGDSALYLCASSLAGTTGLAGIYNEQFFGPGTRLTVL.

The V and J genes are TRBV18 and TRBJ2-1, with 9 bases that match TRBD2. V shed 1 base and J 6 bases; nucleotides not matched to a gene: 4. This CDR3 has 15 amino acids. In germline, CDR1 is KGHSH, CDR2 LQKENI. CDR3: CASSPRGGDLNEQFF. Here the CDR3 DNA reads TGTGCCAGCTCACCACGCGGGGGGGATCTCAATGAGCAGTTCTTC. Looking up the rest from reference TRBV18 and TRBJ2-1 gives the full variable domain: NAGVMQNPRHLVRRRGQEARLRCSPMKGHSHVYWYRQLPEEGLKFMVYLQKENIIDESGMPKERFSAEFPKEGPSILRIQQVVRGDSAAYFCASSPRGGDLNEQFFGPGTRLTVL.